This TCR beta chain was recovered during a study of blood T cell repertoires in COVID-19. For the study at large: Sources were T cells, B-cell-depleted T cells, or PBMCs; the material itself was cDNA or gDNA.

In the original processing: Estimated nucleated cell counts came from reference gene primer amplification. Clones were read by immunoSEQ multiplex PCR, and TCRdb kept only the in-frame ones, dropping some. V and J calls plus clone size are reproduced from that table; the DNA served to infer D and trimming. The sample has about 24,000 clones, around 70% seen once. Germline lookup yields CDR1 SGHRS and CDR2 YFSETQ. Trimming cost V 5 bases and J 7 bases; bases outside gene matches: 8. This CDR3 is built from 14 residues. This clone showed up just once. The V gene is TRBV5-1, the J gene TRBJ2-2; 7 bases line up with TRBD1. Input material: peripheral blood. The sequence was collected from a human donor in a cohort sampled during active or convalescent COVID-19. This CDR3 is CASRPGTENGELFF. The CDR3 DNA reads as TGCGCCAGCAGGCCCGGGACAGAAAACGGGGAGCTGTTTTTT.